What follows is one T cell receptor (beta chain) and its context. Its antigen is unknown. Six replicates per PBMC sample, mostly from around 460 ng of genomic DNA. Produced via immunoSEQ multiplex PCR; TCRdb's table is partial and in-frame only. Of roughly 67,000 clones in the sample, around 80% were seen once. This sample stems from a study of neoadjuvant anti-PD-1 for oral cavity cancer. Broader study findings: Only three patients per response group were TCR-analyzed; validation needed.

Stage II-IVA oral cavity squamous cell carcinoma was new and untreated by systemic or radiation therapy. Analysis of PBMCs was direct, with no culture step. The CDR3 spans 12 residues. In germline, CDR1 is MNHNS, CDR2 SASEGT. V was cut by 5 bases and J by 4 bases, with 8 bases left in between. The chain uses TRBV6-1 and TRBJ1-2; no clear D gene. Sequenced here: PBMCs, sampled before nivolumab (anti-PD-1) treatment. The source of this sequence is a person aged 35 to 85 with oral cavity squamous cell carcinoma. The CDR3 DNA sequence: TGTGCCAGCAGTACCAGTGTCTATGGCTACACCTTC. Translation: CASSTSVYGYTF.